Below, one TCR beta chain is given with its context. Its matching antigen is unknown. In germline, CDR1 is SGHVS, CDR2 FNYEAQ. The CDR3 runs 13 residues. Each sample's input was around 270 ng genomic DNA, 30,000 to 45,000 genome equivalents. The sample belongs to a study of T cell clusters in autoimmune cytopenias. Study-level results: Primary autoimmune cytopenia patients appeared to lack physiological T cell clusters present in healthy donors.

One tube held mixed TRB-A and TRB-B primer pools for touch-down PCR. TCRdb re-called the multiplex PCR reads; one entry per CDR3 protein, DNA not given. The table lists under 8,500 distinct CDR3 sequences. The sample also formed part of further work on T cell repertoires in aging, cancer and after chemotherapy. According to that study: Repeat sampling of healthy donors over several months to years showed clear clonal overlap. Approximately 8 million TCR reads were in the whole dataset. Median generation probability rose over the chemotherapy interval in each cancer cohort, suggesting rebound thymic output.

The J gene is TRBJ2-1, the V gene TRBV7-6. Sample: peripheral blood. The sequence was collected from a human donor in good health. The CDR3 loop is CASSLSMAGEQFF.